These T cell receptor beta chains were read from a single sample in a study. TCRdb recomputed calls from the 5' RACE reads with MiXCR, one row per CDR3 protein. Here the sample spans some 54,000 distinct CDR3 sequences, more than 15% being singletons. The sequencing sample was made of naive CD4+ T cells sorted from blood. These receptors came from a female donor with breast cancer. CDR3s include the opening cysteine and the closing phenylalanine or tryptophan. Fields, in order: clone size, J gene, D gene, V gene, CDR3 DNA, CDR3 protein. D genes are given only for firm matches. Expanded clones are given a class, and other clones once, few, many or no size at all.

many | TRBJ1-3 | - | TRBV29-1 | TGCAGCGCACAGGTTGGAAACACCATATATTTT | CSAQVGNTIYF
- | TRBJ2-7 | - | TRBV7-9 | TGTGCCAGCAGCTTGAGGGGAGGACTGACCTACGAGCAGTACTTC | CASSLRGGLTYEQYF
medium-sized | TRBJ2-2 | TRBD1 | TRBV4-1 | TGCGCCAGCAGTGACAGGGGAAACACCGGGGAGCTGTTTTTT | CASSDRGNTGELFF
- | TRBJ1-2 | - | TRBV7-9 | TGTGCCAGCAGTTCGGGGTCCTCACTTAACTATGGCTACACCTTC | CASSSGSSLNYGYTF
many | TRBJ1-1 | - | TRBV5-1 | TGCGCCAGCAGCTCGAGCACAGGGCGGAACACTGAAGCTTTCTTT | CASSSSTGRNTEAFF
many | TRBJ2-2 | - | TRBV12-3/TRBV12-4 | TGTGCCAGCAGTTTCAAAAGGGGTCCCGGGGAGCTGTTTTTT | CASSFKRGPGELFF
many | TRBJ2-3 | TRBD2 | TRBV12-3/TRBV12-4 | TGTGCCAGCAGGGCTAGCGGGAGTGAAACTAGCACAGATACGCAGTATTTT | CASRASGSETSTDTQYF
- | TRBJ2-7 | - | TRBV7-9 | TGTGCCAGCAGCTTAGCTGTGGACATCGCAACCGGCGAGCAGTACTTC | CASSLAVDIATGEQYF
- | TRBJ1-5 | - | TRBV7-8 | TGTGCCAGCAGCTTAGAGATCAGGAGCAATCAGCCCCAGCATTTT | CASSLEIRSNQPQHF
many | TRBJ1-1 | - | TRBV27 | TGTGCCAGCAGTTTACGTCTGAACACTGAAGCTTTCTTT | CASSLRLNTEAFF
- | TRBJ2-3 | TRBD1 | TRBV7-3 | TGTGCCAGCAGCTTAGAGGCAGGGGGCCGGGGAGATACGCAGTATTTT | CASSLEAGGRGDTQYF
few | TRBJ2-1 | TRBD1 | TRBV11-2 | TGTGCCAGCAGCCGAAGACAGGGCTCCTACAATGAGCAGTTCTTC | CASSRRQGSYNEQFF
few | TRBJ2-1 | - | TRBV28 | TGTGCCAGCAGTAGCGGGACAGAACACAATGAGCAGTTCTTC | CASSSGTEHNEQFF
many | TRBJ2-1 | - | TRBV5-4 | TGTGCCAGCAGCTTGTACACTGCCAGCGCGGCTGAGCAGTTCTTC | CASSLYTASAAEQFF